This T cell receptor (beta chain) appears in the sequencing data of a study of blood T cell repertoires in COVID-19. Cohorts were assigned according to the clinical history that participants reported. Two consecutive negative NP/OP PCR tests, clearance, or resolved symptoms defined Cohort 3 recovery. As handled by the study authors: Amplification of reference gene primers provided the estimated nucleated cell counts. Profiled with immunoSEQ multiplex PCR; TCRdb holds only in-frame clones, not every one. V, J and clone size are taken as reported in that table, and D and trimming were inferred from the DNA itself. The data hold fewer than 200,000 clones, with about 78% observed a single time. V was clipped by 1 base and J by 3 bases, with 13 bases between them. The V gene's germline CDR1 is LGHDT and CDR2 YNNKEL (reference sequence). The CDR3 loop spans 15 amino acids.

Specimen: PBMCs or T cells enriched from blood (not recorded which). The TCR was taken from a woman aged 45-60 years who had recovered from COVID-19. The genes are TRBV3-1 (or the pseudogene TRBV3-2) and TRBJ2-7; no reliable D call. The CDR3 region is CASSQVEHPGYEQYF. In DNA form, the CDR3 reads TGTGCCAGCAGCCAAGTAGAGCACCCGGGCTACGAGCAGTACTTC.